The 22 T cell receptor beta chains below all came from one sample that was sequenced in a study of blood T cell repertoires in COVID-19. Measured with immunoSEQ multiplex PCR; TCRdb has only the in-frame clones, and not every one. The sample holds 210,000 or so clones, 89% seen once. Sequenced material: peripheral blood. The origin of the receptors is a woman in her 40s with acute or convalescent COVID-19.

Only a few counts were recorded for this clone. The chain recombines TRBV28 with TRBJ2-2; 7 nucleotides agree with TRBD1. Per the germline V gene, CDR1 is MDHEN and CDR2 is SYDVKM. This CDR3 region has 16 residues. The ends lost 7 bases at V and 1 base at J; junction bases unmatched: 9. CDR3 residues: CASISIDRVNTGELFF. The DNA for the CDR3 is TGTGCCAGCATCTCCATTGACAGGGTGAACACCGGGGAGCTGTTTTTT. The whole variable domain, remainder taken from reference TRBV28 and TRBJ2-2, is DVKVTQSSRYLVKRTGEKVFLECVQDMDHENMFWYRQDPGLGLRLIYFSYDVKMKEKGDIPEGYSVSREKKERFSLILESASTNQTSMYLCASISIDRVNTGELFFGEGSRLTVL.

This chain joins TRBV7-6 and TRBJ2-1, with D tentatively TRBD2 (6 bases). Looked up from germline, CDR1 is SGHVS and CDR2 is FNYEAQ. Between the trimmed V and J ends, which lost 2 bases and 0 bases, there was a span of 14 bases. This CDR3 has 17 amino acids. CDR3 residues: CASSLLPGTGSYNEQFF. DNA of the CDR3: TGTGCCAGCAGCTTACTCCCCGGGACTGGCTCCTACAATGAGCAGTTCTTC. Full variable domain (rest looked up from reference TRBV7-6 and TRBJ2-1): GAGVSQSPRYKVTKRGQDVALRCDPISGHVSLYWYRQALGQGPEFLTYFNYEAQQDKSGLPNDRFSAERPEGSISTLTIQRTEQRDSAMYRCASSLLPGTGSYNEQFFGPGTRLTVL.

The rearrangement uses TRBV5-1 and TRBJ1-1, with 9 bases aligning to TRBD1. The junction had 5 bases not matched to a gene; V was cut back by 2 bases and J by 6 bases. The CDR3 totals 14 residues. Looked up from germline, CDR1 is SGHRS and CDR2 is YFSETQ. The DNA of the CDR3 is TGCGCCAGCAGCTTACAGGGGGCCGGTCCTGAAGCTTTCTTT. Residues: CASSLQGAGPEAFF.

DNA of the CDR3: TGTGCCAGTAGGGGAGGCCAGAACAGGGGGATGAACACTGAAGCTTTCTTT. Its translation: CASRGGQNRGMNTEAFF. The chain carries TRBV19 and TRBJ1-1; 8 bases line up with TRBD1. J was trimmed by 0 bases and V by 6 bases; bases with no gene match: 12. The CDR3 runs to 17 residues. CDR1 and CDR2 from the germline V gene are LNHDA and SQIVND (reference sequence).

The V and J genes are TRBV19 and TRBJ1-5, with a possible D match to TRBD1 (6 bases). V was trimmed by 1 base and J by 1 base, leaving 11 bases between them. Germline V gene data show CDR1 as LNHDA and CDR2 as SQIVND (reference sequence). The CDR3 length is 16 residues. The chain's CDR3 is CASSIGGGSSNQPQHF. The CDR3 bases are TGTGCCAGTAGTATAGGGGGGGGCAGCAGCAATCAGCCCCAGCATTTT.

This chain connects TRBV2 to TRBJ1-5; 7 nucleotides agree with TRBD1. The germline V gene encodes CDR1 SNHLY and CDR2 FYNNEI. Trimming removed 5 bases from V and 6 bases from J; junction bases left unmatched: 10. The CDR3 is made up of 15 amino acids. In nucleotides, the CDR3 is TGTGCCAGCAGTAATAACGACAGGGCGTTTCAGCCCCAGCATTTT. Protein product: CASSNNDRAFQPQHF.

This clone was observed a single time. This chain uses TRBV5-1 with TRBJ1-2, with D perhaps matching TRBD1 (5 bases). There are 14 residues in the CDR3. From germline, CDR1 is SGHRS and CDR2 YFSETQ. V shed 2 bases and J shed 6 bases, with 14 bases lying between them. CDR3 DNA sequence: TGCGCCAGCAGCTTAACGTGGCAGGGTGATGGCTACACCTTC. Protein product: CASSLTWQGDGYTF.

V gene TRBV27 combines with J gene TRBJ1-2; the match to TRBD1 covers 9 bases. The V segment lost 4 bases and the J segment 10 bases; nucleotides outside the gene matches: 7. Germline V gene lookup returns CDR1 MNHEY and CDR2 SMNVEV (reference sequence). This CDR3 is 13 amino acids long. The CDR3 loop is CASSWGQGLFYTF. The CDR3 region has the DNA TGTGCCAGCAGTTGGGGACAGGGCTTATTCTACACCTTC.

The rearrangement uses TRBV3-1 (or the pseudogene TRBV3-2) and TRBJ1-3, with 7 bases fitting TRBD1. With 4 bases clipped from V and 3 bases from J, the junction kept 6 bases outside the gene matches. Germline V gives CDR1 LGHDT, CDR2 YNNKEL (reference sequence). The CDR3 runs 15 residues. The CDR3 coding sequence is TGTGCCAGCAGCCCTGAGGACAGGCTTGGAAACACCATATATTTT. Protein sequence: CASSPEDRLGNTIYF.

The V and J genes are TRBV7-9 and TRBJ1-5; D remains ambiguous. Per the germline V gene, CDR1 is SEHNR and CDR2 is FQNEAQ (reference sequence). The CDR3 is 12 amino acids. V was pared by 0 bases and J by 5 bases, with 2 bases between. The chain's CDR3 is CASSLADQPQHF. In DNA form, the CDR3 reads TGTGCCAGCAGCTTAGCCGATCAGCCCCAGCATTTT.

The CDR3 is CASSLLSSGAVHNEQFF. The CDR3 DNA follows: TGTGCCAGCAGCTTACTGTCTAGCGGGGCAGTACACAATGAGCAGTTCTTC. The V and J genes are TRBV11-2 and TRBJ2-1, with TRBD2 identical over 9 bases. CDR3 length: 17 residues. Trimming cost V 2 bases and J 5 bases; bases outside gene matches: 10. Per the germline V gene, CDR1 is SGHAT and CDR2 is FQNNGV.

The genes are TRBV7-2 and TRBJ1-6; the D is unclear. The germline V gene has CDR1 SGHTA and CDR2 FQGNSA. The length of the CDR3 is 15 residues. V was cut by 4 bases and J by 10 bases, with 17 bases left in between. CDR3: CASSWGRTPGSPLHF. CDR3 sequence (DNA): TGTGCCAGCAGCTGGGGTCGGACTCCGGGGTCACCCCTCCACTTT.

The V call is TRBV4-1, the J call TRBJ1-1, with D perhaps TRBD1 (5 bases). CDR1 is MGHRA and CDR2 is YSYEKL in the germline V gene. V dropped 5 bases and J dropped 6 bases, with 19 bases sitting between them. CDR3 length equals 15 residues. The CDR3, as DNA: TGCGCCAGCAGCATTTCGTCGGGGGTTTTCTCTGAAGCTTTCTTT. Its protein is CASSISSGVFSEAFF.

The chain employs TRBV7-8 and TRBJ1-4; tentative D call: TRBD1 (5 bases). The CDR3 contains 14 residues. The germline gives CDR1 SGHVS, CDR2 FQNEAQ. Trimming removed 1 base at V and 14 bases at J, with 17 bases between. CDR3 in DNA: TGTGCCAGCAGCTTAGGAGTCGCGGGGGTTAGTCTGTTTTTT. Amino acids: CASSLGVAGVSLFF.

This chain joins TRBV11-1 and TRBJ1-1; D is possibly TRBD1 (5 bases). Germline V gene data show CDR1 as SGHAT and CDR2 as FQDESV (reference sequence). Trimming took 8 bases from V and 6 from J, leaving 10 bases between them. The CDR3 contains 11 residues. CDR3 sequence: CASQGRAEAFF. The CDR3 nucleotides read TGTGCCAGCCAGGGAAGGGCTGAAGCTTTCTTT.

The chain carries TRBV5-1 and TRBJ2-3; D possibly corresponds to TRBD1 (6 bases). The CDR3 spans 14 residues. V lost 5 bases, J lost 2 bases, and 12 bases lay in between. Germline assignment: CDR1 SGHRS and CDR2 YFSETQ. CDR3 DNA: TGCGCCAGCAGGCAGGGGATTTCCACAGATACGCAGTATTTT. Translated: CASRQGISTDTQYF.

This chain connects TRBV2 to TRBJ2-4, with TRBD1 matching 10 bases. Per the germline V gene, CDR1 is SNHLY and CDR2 is FYNNEI. V gave up 6 bases and J gave up 0 bases; unmatched junction bases: 5. CDR3 length equals 16 residues. CDR3 loop: CASRPGTGVAKNIQYF. The CDR3 coding sequence is TGTGCCAGCAGACCCGGGACAGGGGTAGCCAAAAACATTCAGTACTTC.

CDR3: CASSDGGYAEAFF. The CDR3 DNA reads as TGTGCCAGCAGTGATGGAGGGTACGCTGAAGCTTTCTTT. The rearrangement links TRBV6-1 to TRBJ1-1; D not certain. Trimming pared 3 bases from V and 6 bases from J, leaving 11 bases between. The CDR3 consists of 13 residues. Germline CDR1 reads MNHNS; CDR2 reads SASEGT.

The V and J genes are TRBV5-4 and TRBJ1-1; D may be TRBD1 (6 bases). This CDR3 has 13 amino acids. Germline V gene data show CDR1 as SGHNT and CDR2 as YYREEE (reference sequence). With 0 bases removed from V and 3 bases from J, the gap between germline ends came to 6 bases. In DNA form, the CDR3 reads TGTGCCAGCAGCTTGGGGACAGACACTGAAGCTTTCTTT. This codes for CASSLGTDTEAFF.

This clone was observed a handful of times. The gene calls are TRBV19 and TRBJ2-5; 9 nucleotides match TRBD2. CDR1 LNHDA and CDR2 SQIVND come from the germline V gene (reference sequence). The ends lost 5 bases at V and 2 bases at J; junction bases unmatched: 6. This CDR3 region has 15 residues. CDR3 sequence (DNA): TGTGCCAGTAGTTTTAATAGCGGGGGACAAGAGACCCAGTACTTC. This gives the protein CASSFNSGGQETQYF.

This chain joins TRBV5-4 and TRBJ1-3; the D is unclear. The CDR3 is 14 residues long. Looked up from germline, CDR1 is SGHNT and CDR2 is YYREEE (reference sequence). V lost 2 bases and J 0 bases, leaving 6 bases between the germline ends. The CDR3 DNA reads as TGTGCCAGCAGCTTTGGAGTCTCTGGAAACACCATATATTTT. Protein product: CASSFGVSGNTIYF.

The chain uses TRBV28 and TRBJ1-1, with TRBD1 as a possible D gene (5 bases). Trimming stripped 3 bases from V and 2 bases from J, with 10 bases between. The germline V gene has CDR1 MDHEN and CDR2 SYDVKM. CDR3 length equals 14 residues. Written as DNA, the CDR3 is TGTGCCAGCAGTTTTGCGGGGCTTAACACTGAAGCTTTCTTT. The encoded protein is CASSFAGLNTEAFF.